This record concerns one TCR beta chain sequence. The source of the sample is a study of T cells in Graves' hyperthyroidism and ophthalmopathy. Study information: Peripheral blood draws took place at initial diagnosis, ahead of any treatment.

This CDR3 spans 13 amino acids. The germline V gene encodes CDR1 LNHDA and CDR2 SQIVND (reference sequence). The V end was cut by 6 bases, the J end by 0 bases, with 8 bases between. Amplification of TCR beta CDR3 regions was performed using RNA transcripts as template. In the first-round RT-PCR of the TCR CDR3, the HTBI primer set was used. TCRdb re-called the multiplex PCR reads with MiXCR, one entry per CDR3 protein. The sample lists more than 500,000 distinct CDR3 sequences; around 16% were seen once. The sequence derives from a woman under 40 with Graves' ophthalmopathy. The sample consisted of blood. The chain is built from TRBV19 and TRBJ1-1; tentatively, D is TRBD1 (5 bases). The CDR3 is CASRQAMNTEAFF. CDR3 sequence (DNA): TGTGCCAGTAGACAGGCCATGAACACTGAAGCTTTCTTT.